This T cell receptor (beta chain) was sequenced for a study of cytomegalovirus exposure and HLA in healthy donors. General study points: Most subjects had HLA-A and HLA-B alleles reportedly predicted accurately by TCR beta sequences. Analyses of presence and absence presupposed an approximately uniform sequencing depth across donors. A later analysis, which compared TCR beta chains of equal frequency, found the HLA-associated ones more clonally expanded.

Germline V gene sequence: CDR1 ENHRY, CDR2 SYGVKD. This CDR3 has 15 residues. Trimming removed 6 bases at V and 0 bases at J, with 14 bases between. The PCR contained 60 Vbeta and 13 Jbeta primers. The table came from immunoSEQ multiplex PCR; TCRdb's copy has only in-frame clones and leaves some out. The sample records about 150,000 clones, around 85% being singletons. In the case of this clone: Its antigen is unidentified.

Input material: PBMCs. The sequence derives from a boy aged 2 to 9 in good health and CMV-seronegative. The chain uses TRBV10-3 and TRBJ1-1, with D possibly TRBD1 on 5 matching bases. Here the CDR3 reads CAIRDKFSMNTEAFF. The CDR3 coding sequence is TGTGCCATCAGGGACAAGTTCTCCATGAACACTGAAGCTTTCTTT.